The rows below give T cell receptor beta chains drawn from one sample of a study of T-cell reconstitution after alpha-beta-depleted transplantation in children. TCRdb redid the calling of the PCR reads with MiXCR, one entry per CDR3 protein. The sample has tens of thousands of distinct CDR3 sequences, less than 6% seen once. This specimen consisted of PBMCs, mostly from graft donor cells, obtained 60 days after TCRalphabeta/CD19-depleted stem cell transplant. These receptors were taken from a female patient between 2 and 15 years old who had a stem cell transplant for aplastic anemia, so the T cells may come from the graft donor. Both conserved end residues are part of each CDR3. D genes are given only for firm matches. Some rows mark clone size as missing; the rest say once, few, many or name a class of expanded clone.

>few|NA|TRBV6-6|TRBJ1-1
CASSSLQGGEAFF
TGTGCCAGCAGTTCCCTACAGGGTGGTGAAGCTTTCTTT
>many|NA|TRBV20-1|TRBJ2-7
CSARGGSGYEQYF
TGCAGTGCTAGAGGTGGTTCGGGCTACGAGCAGTACTTC
>NA|NA|TRBV5-1|TRBJ2-2
CASSLAGATGELFF
TGCGCCAGCAGCTTGGCCGGGGCAACCGGGGAGCTGTTTTTT
>many|NA|TRBV29-1|TRBJ2-3
CSCDLTDTQYF
TGCAGCTGCGACCTCACAGATACGCAGTATTTT
>many|NA|TRBV5-8|TRBJ2-7
CASSFRRVLYEQYF
TGTGCCAGCAGCTTTCGGCGCGTCCTTTACGAGCAGTACTTC
>many|TRBD2|TRBV12-3/TRBV12-4|TRBJ2-2
CASSLRQGGSGELFF
TGTGCCAGCAGTTTACGGCAGGGAGGGTCCGGGGAGCTGTTTTTT
>many|NA|TRBV12-3/TRBV12-4|TRBJ1-6
CASSSRSNSPLHF
TGTGCCAGCAGTTCTAGGAGTAATTCACCCCTCCACTTT
>NA|NA|TRBV1|TRBJ2-3
CTAGTSTDTQYF
TGCACAGCCGGGACTAGCACAGATACGCAGTATTTT
>many|NA|TRBV10-2|TRBJ1-1
CASSESTGGRTEAFF
TGCGCCAGCAGTGAGTCGACGGGGGGGCGCACTGAAGCTTTCTTT
>many|NA|TRBV24-1|TRBJ1-2
CATSRGYDYGYTF
TGTGCCACCAGTCGGGGGTATGACTATGGCTACACCTTC
>many|TRBD1|TRBV20-1|TRBJ1-5
CSAAQGGDQPQHF
TGCAGTGCTGCCCAGGGGGGCGATCAGCCCCAGCATTTT
>many|TRBD2|TRBV3-1|TRBJ2-1
CASSPRLAGAFLLEQFF
TGTGCCAGCAGCCCTCGACTAGCGGGCGCCTTCCTACTTGAGCAGTTCTTC
>many|TRBD2|TRBV20-1|TRBJ2-1
CSARDPTWTSGYPEQFF
TGCAGTGCTAGAGACCCCACCTGGACTAGCGGCTACCCTGAGCAGTTCTTC
>many|TRBD1|TRBV9|TRBJ2-7
CASSGRQGATGEQYF
TGTGCCAGCAGCGGTCGGCAGGGGGCGACCGGCGAGCAGTACTTC
>many|TRBD1|TRBV9|TRBJ2-1
CASSVAGQGANEQFF
TGTGCCAGCAGCGTAGCCGGACAGGGGGCGAATGAGCAGTTCTTC
>few|TRBD1|TRBV6-1|TRBJ1-5
CATAQGARFKSGPQHF
TGTGCCACCGCACAGGGGGCGCGTTTTAAAAGTGGGCCCCAGCATTTT
>few|NA|TRBV12-3/TRBV12-4|TRBJ1-2
CASSPDTRYGYTF
TGTGCCAGCAGCCCAGACACCCGCTATGGCTACACCTTC
>many|NA|TRBV12-3/TRBV12-4|TRBJ2-3
CASSWGPDTQYF
TGTGCCAGCAGTTGGGGTCCAGATACGCAGTATTTT
>few|TRBD1|TRBV5-1|TRBJ2-5
CASSTGQEGTQYF
TGCGCCAGCAGCACCGGACAGGAAGGGACCCAGTACTTC
>many|TRBD1|TRBV27|TRBJ2-1
CASSPDGTVRYNEQFF
TGTGCCAGCAGCCCAGATGGGACAGTGAGATACAATGAGCAGTTCTTC
>many|TRBD2|TRBV7-2|TRBJ2-7
CASSPSSSGRYVDEQYF
TGTGCCAGCAGCCCTAGTTCTAGCGGGAGGTATGTCGACGAGCAGTACTTC
>many|NA|TRBV5-5|TRBJ2-7
CASSHRDPHYFEQYF
TGTGCCAGCAGCCACCGGGACCCCCACTACTTTGAGCAGTACTTC
>few|NA|TRBV3-1|TRBJ2-2
CASSRRQGAQKTGELFF
TGTGCCAGCAGCCGTCGGCAAGGGGCGCAAAAGACCGGGGAGCTGTTTTTT
>many|NA|TRBV18|TRBJ1-1
CASSPVPRAVEAFF
TGTGCCAGCTCACCCGTTCCGAGGGCGGTAGAAGCTTTCTTT
>NA|TRBD1|TRBV4-2|TRBJ2-3
CASSSWTGEDTQYF
TGTGCCAGCAGTTCCTGGACAGGGGAAGATACGCAGTATTTT
>many|TRBD2|TRBV12-3/TRBV12-4|TRBJ2-3
CASRLTSGSTDTQYF
TGTGCCAGCAGACTCACTAGCGGTAGCACAGATACGCAGTATTTT
>NA|TRBD1|TRBV7-9|TRBJ1-4
CASSLYRGGRNEKLFF
TGTGCCAGCAGCTTATACAGAGGGGGCCGGAATGAAAAACTGTTTTTT
>NA|TRBD1|TRBV5-1|TRBJ2-3
CASRHRGTSTDTQYF
TGCGCCAGCCGCCACAGGGGCACAAGCACAGATACGCAGTATTTT
>many|TRBD2|TRBV7-3|TRBJ2-1
CASSVILAGSYNEQFF
TGTGCCAGCAGCGTAATACTAGCGGGATCCTACAATGAGCAGTTCTTC
>many|TRBD1|TRBV20-1|TRBJ2-1
CSAARARGLSYNEQFF
TGCAGTGCTGCCAGAGCTAGGGGGCTCTCCTACAATGAGCAGTTCTTC
>many|NA|TRBV20-1|TRBJ2-1
CSASDPRPAGGNEQFF
TGCAGTGCTAGCGACCCCCGACCCGCCGGAGGTAATGAGCAGTTCTTC
>few|NA|TRBV7-6|TRBJ2-7
CASSLGTGPFDYEQYF
TGTGCCAGCAGCTTAGGGACTGGACCCTTCGACTACGAGCAGTACTTC
>few|NA|TRBV5-1|TRBJ1-2
CASSPSRDYGYTF
TGCGCCAGCAGCCCGTCACGAGACTATGGCTACACCTTC
>many|TRBD1|TRBV7-9|TRBJ2-7
CASSSEPGQGAIEQYF
TGTGCCAGCAGCTCGGAGCCGGGACAGGGGGCTATAGAGCAGTACTTC
>many|NA|TRBV13|TRBJ2-1
CASSPMVRGAHNEQFF
TGTGCCAGCAGCCCAATGGTTAGGGGGGCTCACAATGAGCAGTTCTTC
>many|TRBD1|TRBV19|TRBJ2-1
CASGSRGRSNEQFF
TGTGCCAGTGGGTCAAGGGGGCGCTCGAATGAGCAGTTCTTC
>many|NA|TRBV28|TRBJ2-2
CATKRATVTGELFF
TGTGCCACCAAGCGGGCCACCGTCACCGGGGAGCTGTTTTTT
>many|NA|TRBV7-9|TRBJ2-4
CASSAPGENIQYF
TGTGCCAGCAGCGCCCCAGGGGAAAACATTCAGTACTTC
>few|TRBD2|TRBV2|TRBJ2-2
CASREGGELFF
TGTGCCAGCCGGGAGGGCGGGGAGCTGTTTTTT
>many|TRBD1|TRBV20-1|TRBJ1-5
CSAQGGEGNQPQHF
TGCAGTGCTCAGGGGGGTGAGGGCAATCAGCCCCAGCATTTT
>many|NA|TRBV28|TRBJ1-5
CASNPINRGNQPQHF
TGTGCCAGCAATCCAATTAACAGGGGCAATCAGCCCCAGCATTTT
>many|NA|TRBV7-2|TRBJ2-3
CASSPGHQTDTQYF
TGTGCCAGCAGTCCCGGACACCAGACAGATACGCAGTATTTT
>many|TRBD1|TRBV10-3|TRBJ1-5
CAISETGGNQPQHF
TGTGCCATCAGTGAGACAGGGGGGAATCAGCCCCAGCATTTT
>many|NA|TRBV27|TRBJ2-1
CASGTSPYNEQFF
TGTGCCAGTGGGACCTCCCCCTACAATGAGCAGTTCTTC
>many|NA|TRBV28|TRBJ1-5
CASRSTASGQPQHF
TGTGCCAGCAGGTCGACAGCCTCGGGGCAGCCCCAGCATTTT
>once|NA|TRBV11-3|TRBJ2-2
CASSFRTGELFF
TGTGCCAGCAGCTTTAGGACAGGGGAGCTGTTTTTT
>many|NA|TRBV5-4|TRBJ2-5
CASRKGGAGETQYF
TGTGCCAGCCGCAAAGGGGGGGCTGGAGAGACCCAGTACTTC
>NA|NA|TRBV18|TRBJ2-2
CASSPSGPSPLNTGELFF
TGTGCCAGCTCACCATCCGGACCGTCTCCTCTTAACACCGGGGAGCTGTTTTTT
>NA|NA|TRBV12-3/TRBV12-4|TRBJ1-6
CASSGGQRNSPLHF
TGTGCCAGCAGTGGCGGACAGAGAAATTCACCCCTCCACTTT
>many|TRBD1|TRBV20-1|TRBJ1-3
CSAPWTGGGGNTIYF
TGCAGTGCCCCTTGGACAGGGGGCGGAGGAAACACCATATATTTT
>many|TRBD2|TRBV7-8|TRBJ2-1
CASSLSGTSGGEQFF
TGTGCCAGCAGCTTATCCGGGACTAGCGGGGGAGAACAGTTCTTC
>many|NA|TRBV3-1|TRBJ2-1
CASSQGNEQFF
TGTGCCAGCAGCCAAGGGAATGAGCAGTTCTTC
>many|NA|TRBV7-9|TRBJ1-4
CASSLVSGAGGEKLFF
TGTGCCAGCAGCTTAGTTTCAGGGGCTGGCGGTGAAAAACTGTTTTTT
>NA|TRBD2|TRBV10-1|TRBJ2-7
CASSPGLAGGYEQYF
TGCGCCAGCAGTCCGGGACTAGCGGGAGGGTACGAGCAGTACTTC
>few|NA|TRBV19|TRBJ1-5
CASSRPGTPGFEPQHF
TGTGCCAGTAGTAGACCCGGGACCCCGGGCTTTGAGCCCCAGCATTTT
>many|NA|TRBV7-7|TRBJ2-5
CASSASGAKETQYF
TGTGCCAGCAGCGCAAGTGGGGCCAAAGAGACCCAGTACTTC
>many|NA|TRBV5-6|TRBJ2-7
CASSARGHSSYEQYF
TGTGCCAGCAGCGCCCGAGGACACAGTTCCTACGAGCAGTACTTC
>few|TRBD1|TRBV9|TRBJ2-2
CASSVRGTVNTGELFF
TGTGCCAGCAGCGTAAGGGGGACAGTAAACACCGGGGAGCTGTTTTTT
>many|TRBD1|TRBV29-1|TRBJ2-5
CSPEIIGQGPRTQYF
TGCAGCCCGGAGATCATAGGACAGGGGCCTAGGACCCAGTACTTC